Each of the 22 T cell receptor beta chains below was sequenced from the same sample in a study of blood T cell repertoires in COVID-19. Data came from immunoSEQ multiplex PCR; TCRdb stores just in-frame clones and leaves some out. Seen here are fewer than 350,000 clones, 90% observed once, and the top ten hold roughly 6.8%. The sequenced sample was peripheral blood. These receptor sequences come from a woman aged 30 to 39 with COVID-19, enrolled during active disease.

The V gene is TRBV5-5, the J gene TRBJ1-1; D is unclear. Trimming stripped 0 bases from V and 10 bases from J, with 10 bases between. Germline V gives CDR1 SGHKS, CDR2 YYEKEE (reference sequence). This CDR3 has 12 amino acids. CDR3 in amino acids: CASSLGLGGAFF. CDR3 sequence (DNA): TGTGCCAGCAGCTTGGGACTGGGTGGAGCTTTCTTT.

V usage is TRBV7-2 and J usage is TRBJ2-5; TRBD2 matches 7 bases. CDR3 length: 14 residues. Unmatched junction bases numbered 2, after V lost 1 base and J lost 3 bases. Per germline, CDR1 SGHTA and CDR2 FQGNSA. The CDR3 spells CASSLGTSEETQYF. The DNA for the CDR3 is TGTGCCAGCAGCTTAGGCACTAGCGAAGAGACCCAGTACTTC.

This rearrangement joins TRBV18 to TRBJ2-7; 8 nucleotides line up with TRBD1. Germline V CDR1 and CDR2: KGHSH, LQKENI. This CDR3 is 14 amino acids long. V gave up 5 bases and J gave up 2 bases; unmatched junction bases: 5. CDR3 sequence: CASSVGQAAYEQYF. The CDR3 nucleotides read TGTGCCAGCTCAGTGGGACAGGCGGCCTACGAGCAGTACTTC.

DNA of the CDR3: TGTGCCAGCAGCCAAGGACTAGCGGGAGCGCAGACCCAGTACTTC. Protein sequence: CASSQGLAGAQTQYF. The chain combines TRBV7-9 with TRBJ2-5; 13 bases are a match to TRBD2. V was clipped by 5 bases and J by 6 bases; unmatched bases: 6. The CDR3 runs 15 residues. Looked up from germline, CDR1 is SEHNR and CDR2 is FQNEAQ (reference sequence). Full variable domain (remainder filled in from reference TRBV7-9 and TRBJ2-5): DTGVSQNPRHKITKRGQNVTFRCDPISEHNRLYWYRQTLGQGPEFLTYFQNEAQLEKSRLLSDRFSAERPKGSFSTLEIQRTEQGDSAMYLCASSQGLAGAQTQYFGPGTRLLVL.

The chain is built from TRBV21-1 and TRBJ1-1. TRBV21-1 counts as a pseudogene. This CDR3 region has 16 residues. CDR3 nucleotide sequence: TGTGCCAGCTTACTACCGGGAGTGGAGGGAGACACTGAAGCTTTCTTT. Translated: CASLLPGVEGDTEAFF.

As concerns this clone: Mismatch with germline at one junction end may stem from a read error. The genes are TRBV12-3 or TRBV12-4 and TRBJ2-7, with TRBD2 identical over 9 bases. The CDR3 is 12 residues long. The CDR3 DNA sequence: TGTGCCAGCAGTCTCAACGCGGGACTAGCCGACTTC. Amino acids: CASSLNAGLADF.

The rearrangement uses TRBV12-3 or TRBV12-4 and TRBJ2-1; TRBD1 agrees at 7 bases. The CDR3 has 11 amino acids. V lost 4 bases and J lost 12; bases outside the gene matches: 3. CDR3 coding DNA: TGTGCCAGCAGTTGGGGACAGAGGCAGTTCTTC. Its protein is CASSWGQRQFF.

This chain connects TRBV21-1 to TRBJ2-6; the D call in the table, TRBD1, was not verified against the DNA. TRBV21-1 is recorded as a pseudogene. The CDR3 has 18 amino acids. The chain's CDR3 is CASSAENRANSGANVLTF. The CDR3 DNA follows: TGTGCCAGCAGCGCCGAGAACAGAGCTAACTCTGGGGCCAACGTCCTGACTTTC.

The chain couples TRBV7-2 to TRBJ2-5, with 10 bases lining up with TRBD2. The CDR3 is 17 residues long. The ends lost 5 bases at V and 3 bases at J; junction bases unmatched: 12. The germline CDR1 and CDR2 sequences are SGHTA and FQGNSA. DNA for the CDR3: TGTGCCAGCAGCATTAGCCCGTTAGCGGGGGGAGAAGAGACCCAGTACTTC. Protein sequence: CASSISPLAGGEETQYF.

This clone was seen a single time. The chain recombines TRBV24-1 with TRBJ2-3, with D possibly being TRBD2 (6 bases). The CDR3 covers 15 residues. From germline, CDR1 is KGHDR and CDR2 SFDVKD. V was clipped by 11 bases and J by 5 bases, with 22 bases between them. This chain's CDR3 is CARGWTIPGEDTQYF. CDR3 nucleotide sequence: TGTGCCAGAGGCTGGACTATTCCGGGGGAAGATACGCAGTATTTT.

The chain has TRBV11-3 and TRBJ1-4, with a weak D call TRBD1 (5 bases). The CDR3 sequence is 16 residues long. CDR1 is SGHNT and CDR2 is YENEEA in the germline V gene. Between the trimmed V and J ends, which lost 1 base and 8 bases, there was a span of 17 bases. CDR3 DNA sequence: TGTGCCAGCAGCTTAGTAGGCAGGGAGGGGCAAGAAAAACTGTTTTTT. It specifies CASSLVGREGQEKLFF.

The J gene is TRBJ2-2, the V gene TRBV5-6; D uncertain. CDR1 is SGHDT and CDR2 is YYEEEE in the germline V gene. V lost 4 bases, J lost 4 bases, and 17 bases lay in between. CDR3 length: 16 residues. The DNA for the CDR3 is TGTGCCAGCAGCCACCTGGTCTCCACAACCACCGGGGAGCTGTTTTTT. Its protein product is CASSHLVSTTTGELFF.

As DNA, the CDR3 is TGTGCCAGCAGCTTAGTGCAGGGGTGGTCCGGGGAGCTGTTTTTT. It codes for CASSLVQGWSGELFF. V and J are TRBV11-2 and TRBJ2-2; D is possibly TRBD1 (6 bases). The CDR3 contains 15 residues. The germline CDR1 and CDR2 sequences are SGHAT and FQNNGV. Trimming stripped 1 base from V and 6 bases from J, with 12 bases between.

V usage is TRBV6-2 or TRBV6-3 and J usage is TRBJ2-5; 11 bases fit TRBD1. Per germline, CDR1 MNHEY and CDR2 SVGEGT. This CDR3 contains 15 residues. After removal of 6 bases from V and 5 bases from J, the junction contained 8 bases not matched to a gene. CDR3 in amino acids: CASSPGTGGVETQYF. The CDR3 DNA follows: TGTGCCAGCAGCCCCGGGACAGGGGGAGTTGAGACCCAGTACTTC.

V usage is TRBV3-1 (or the pseudogene TRBV3-2) and J usage is TRBJ1-1; D gene uncertain. Germline values: CDR1 LGHDT, CDR2 YNNKEL (reference sequence). The CDR3 is 15 residues long. V lost 4 bases to trimming and J lost 0 bases, with 12 bases between them. The CDR3 sequence: CASSPLNRMNTEAFF. The CDR3 DNA follows: TGTGCCAGCAGCCCCCTCAACAGAATGAACACTGAAGCTTTCTTT.

The rearrangement uses TRBV19 and TRBJ2-1; the D is unclear. V gave up 7 bases and J gave up 10 bases, with 2 bases separating them. This CDR3 region has 8 residues. Germline CDR1 is LNHDA and CDR2 is SQIVND (reference sequence). In DNA form, the CDR3 reads TGTGCCAGTACAGAGCAGTTCTTC. Translation: CASTEQFF.

This clone was seen once. The chain is built from TRBV2 and TRBJ1-4; D is undetermined. Trimming removed 6 bases at V and 11 bases at J, with 10 bases between. Germline CDR1 reads SNHLY; CDR2 reads FYNNEI. The CDR3 covers 11 residues. The CDR3, as DNA: TGTGCCAGCAGCAGCGCCTGGAAACTGTTTTTT. Its protein is CASSSAWKLFF.

The V gene is TRBV15, the J gene TRBJ2-1; 9 nucleotides agree with TRBD2. CDR3 length: 16 residues. CDR1 and CDR2 from the germline V gene are LNHNV and YYDKDF (reference sequence). V shed 5 bases and J 0 bases; nucleotides not matched to a gene: 5. CDR3 sequence reads: CATSRGLADSYNEQFF. The CDR3 bases are TGTGCCACCAGCCGGGGACTAGCCGACTCCTACAATGAGCAGTTCTTC. The full variable domain, its missing parts supplied by reference TRBV15 and TRBJ2-1, is DAMVIQNPRYQVTQFGKPVTLSCSQTLNHNVMYWYQQKSSQAPKLLFHYYDKDFNNEADTPDNFQSRRPNTSFCFLDIRSPGLGDTAMYLCATSRGLADSYNEQFFGPGTRLTVL.

V is TRBV3-1 (or the pseudogene TRBV3-2) and J is TRBJ1-6; the D is unclear. The CDR3 loop spans 13 amino acids. Trimming left V 4 bases short and J 8 bases short, with 9 bases between. The germline gives CDR1 LGHDT, CDR2 YNNKEL (reference sequence). The DNA for the CDR3 is TGTGCCAGCAGCCGGCGGGCCTATTCACCCCTCCACTTT. Amino acids: CASSRRAYSPLHF.

This clone occurred once. The chain is built from TRBV5-5 and TRBJ2-4; 7 nucleotides line up with TRBD1. This CDR3 region has 14 residues. The germline gives CDR1 SGHKS, CDR2 YYEKEE (reference sequence). After removal of 4 bases from V and 6 bases from J, the junction contained 7 bases not matched to a gene. The CDR3 region is CASSPGTARNIQYF. CDR3 coding DNA: TGTGCCAGCAGCCCCGGGACAGCTAGAAACATTCAGTACTTC. The full variable domain, in which reference TRBV5-5 and TRBJ2-4 provide the parts outside the CDR3, is DAGVTQSPTHLIKTRGQQVTLRCSPISGHKSVSWYQQVLGQGPQFIFQYYEKEERGRGNFPDRFSARQFPNYSSELNVNALLLGDSALYLCASSPGTARNIQYFGAGTRLSVL.

The CDR3 DNA reads TGTGCCAGCAGTTACCCCACGGGACAGGGGAATTACAATGAGCAGTTCTTC. Amino acids: CASSYPTGQGNYNEQFF. The chain joins TRBV6-2 or TRBV6-3 to TRBJ2-1, with 10 bases lining up with TRBD1. Germline-derived CDR1 and CDR2 are MNHEY and SVGEGT. V trimming: 2 bases; J trimming: 4 bases; junction bases outside the gene matches: 8. This CDR3 region has 17 residues.

V gene TRBV18 combines with J gene TRBJ1-1; TRBD1 agrees at 7 bases. The J segment lost 0 bases and the V segment lost 1 base, leaving 2 bases of the junction unmatched. Germline lookup yields CDR1 KGHSH and CDR2 LQKENI. The CDR3 sequence is 15 residues long. The CDR3 loop is CASSPLDRVNTEAFF. The DNA of the CDR3 is TGTGCCAGCTCACCACTCGACAGGGTGAACACTGAAGCTTTCTTT.